Following are 4 T cell receptor beta chains from one sample sequenced in a study of shared clonotypes between healthy human individuals. Repertoires were generated with immunoSEQ multiplex PCR, while TCRdb's copy carries only in-frame clones and drops some. The sample gives more than 1.2 million clones, approximately 98.5% of which show up once; under 0.45% is in the top ten. Specimen: naive CD4+ T cells sorted from blood. Sample subset: CD45RA+ positively selected. The origin of the receptors is a man in his thirties or forties in good health.

V gene TRBV9 combines with J gene TRBJ2-7, with TRBD2 identical over 7 bases. Germline trimming cut 0 bases from V and 6 bases from J; bases unmatched to any gene: 6. Germline V gene lookup returns CDR1 SGDLS and CDR2 YYNGEE. This CDR3 region has 14 residues. This CDR3 reads CASSVAGGASEQYF. The CDR3 region has the DNA TGTGCCAGCAGCGTAGCGGGGGGAGCAAGCGAGCAGTACTTC.

A single count supports this clone. The chain uses TRBV19 and TRBJ1-5, with TRBD1 matching 8 bases. Looked up from germline, CDR1 is LNHDA and CDR2 is SQIVND (reference sequence). This CDR3 has 13 amino acids. V was pared by 9 bases and J by 4 bases, with 5 bases of the junction left unmatched. CDR3: CASHDRGNQPQHF. The DNA of the CDR3 is TGTGCCAGCCACGACAGGGGTAATCAGCCCCAGCATTTT.

The chain is built from TRBV4-3 and TRBJ1-1; D is ambiguous. Between the trimmed V and J ends, which lost 0 bases and 1 base, there was a span of 6 bases. Germline-derived CDR1 and CDR2 are LGHNA and YSLEER. The CDR3 runs 14 residues. The CDR3: CASSQDTANTEAFF. In DNA form, the CDR3 reads TGCGCCAGCAGCCAAGATACGGCGAACACTGAAGCTTTCTTT.

The chain is built from TRBV5-1 and TRBJ2-5; 11 positions match TRBD2. Germline values: CDR1 SGHRS, CDR2 YFSETQ. CDR3 length: 14 residues. The V and J ends lost 3 bases and 4 bases, in that order; junction bases with no gene match: 2. Here the CDR3 reads CASSYGTSGETQYF. The CDR3 DNA reads as TGCGCCAGCAGCTACGGGACTAGCGGAGAGACCCAGTACTTC.